This paragraph covers one T cell receptor beta chain sequence. Its antigen remains unidentified. Then a second PCR, running roughly 7 to 11 cycles, was carried out with a sample-barcoded 5' primer and a J-beta primer mix. TCRdb processed the 5' RACE reads anew with MiXCR; each CDR3 protein has one entry. Among some 780,000 distinct CDR3 sequences, 45% to 70% were seen once, and the ten largest hold roughly 25%. This sample was taken from a study of blood T cells in healthy people across ages. Study-level results: Strong correlation existed between TCR beta diversity and naive T cell percentage. The unknown donor CMV status may have confounded expanded clonotype changes.

V gave up 0 bases and J gave up 2 bases, with 10 bases separating them. CDR1 and CDR2 (germline): SGDLS, YYNGEE. The CDR3 sequence is 15 residues long. The sample was blood. The receptor was derived from a man aged 40-55 years in good health. The chain carries TRBV9 and TRBJ2-3; D not resolved. The CDR3 sequence: CASSVGTPITDTQYF. The CDR3 region has the DNA TGTGCCAGCAGCGTAGGGACCCCGATCACAGATACGCAGTATTTT.